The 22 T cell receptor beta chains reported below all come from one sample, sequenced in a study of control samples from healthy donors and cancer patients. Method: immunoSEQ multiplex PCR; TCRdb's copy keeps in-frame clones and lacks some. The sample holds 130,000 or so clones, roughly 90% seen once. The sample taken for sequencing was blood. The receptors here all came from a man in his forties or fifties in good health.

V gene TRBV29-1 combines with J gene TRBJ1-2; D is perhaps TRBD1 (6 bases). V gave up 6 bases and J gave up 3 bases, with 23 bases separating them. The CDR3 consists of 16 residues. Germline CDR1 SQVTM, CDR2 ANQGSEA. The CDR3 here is CSVFLPGGGGYYGYTF. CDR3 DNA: TGCAGCGTCTTCCTCCCGGGGGGGGGCGGCTACTATGGCTACACCTTC. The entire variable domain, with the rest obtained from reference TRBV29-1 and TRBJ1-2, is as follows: SAVISQKPSRDICQRGTSLTIQCQVDSQVTMMFWYRQQPGQSLTLIATANQGSEATYESGFVIDKFPISRPNLTFSTLTVSNMSPEDSSIYLCSVFLPGGGGYYGYTFGSGTRLTVV.

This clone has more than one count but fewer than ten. DNA for the CDR3: TGTGCCAGCTCCCGGAGCGCCCCGCCGAACACCGGGGAGCTGTTTTTT. Its translation: CASSRSAPPNTGELFF. The J gene is TRBJ2-2, the V gene TRBV18; D is ambiguous. Per the germline V gene, CDR1 is KGHSH and CDR2 is LQKENI. This CDR3 has 16 amino acids. Trimming removed 6 bases at V and 0 bases at J, with 14 bases between.

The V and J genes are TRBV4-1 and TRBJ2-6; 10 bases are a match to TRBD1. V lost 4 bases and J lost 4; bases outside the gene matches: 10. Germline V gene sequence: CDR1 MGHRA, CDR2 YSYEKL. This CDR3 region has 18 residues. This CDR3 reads CASSRVPGQGLGANVLTF. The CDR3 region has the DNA TGCGCCAGCAGCCGAGTCCCGGGACAGGGGTTGGGGGCCAACGTCCTGACTTTC.

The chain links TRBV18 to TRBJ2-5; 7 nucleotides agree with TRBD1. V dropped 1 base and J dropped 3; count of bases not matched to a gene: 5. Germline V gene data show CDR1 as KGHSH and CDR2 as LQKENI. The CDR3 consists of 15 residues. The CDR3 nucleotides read TGTGCCAGCTCACCACGGTCAGGGGGTGAAGAGACCCAGTACTTC. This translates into CASSPRSGGEETQYF. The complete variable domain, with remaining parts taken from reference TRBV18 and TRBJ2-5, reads NAGVMQNPRHLVRRRGQEARLRCSPMKGHSHVYWYRQLPEEGLKFMVYLQKENIIDESGMPKERFSAEFPKEGPSILRIQQVVRGDSAAYFCASSPRSGGEETQYFGPGTRLLVL.

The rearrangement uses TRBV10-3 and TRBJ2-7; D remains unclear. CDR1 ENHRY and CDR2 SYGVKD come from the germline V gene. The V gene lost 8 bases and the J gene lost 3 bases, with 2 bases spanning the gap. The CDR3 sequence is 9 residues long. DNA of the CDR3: TGTGCCATCGGCTACGAGCAGTACTTC. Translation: CAIGYEQYF.

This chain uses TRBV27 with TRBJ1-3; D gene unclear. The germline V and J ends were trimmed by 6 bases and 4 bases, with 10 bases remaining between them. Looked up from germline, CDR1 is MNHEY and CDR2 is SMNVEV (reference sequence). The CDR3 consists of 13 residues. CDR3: CASSRTAGNTIYF. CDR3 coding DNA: TGTGCCAGCAGCCGCACGGCCGGAAACACCATATATTTT.

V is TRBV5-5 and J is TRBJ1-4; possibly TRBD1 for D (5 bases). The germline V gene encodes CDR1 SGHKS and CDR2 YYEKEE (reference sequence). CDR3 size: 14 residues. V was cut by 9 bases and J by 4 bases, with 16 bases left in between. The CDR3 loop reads CATSLRADNEKLFF. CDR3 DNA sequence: TGTGCCACCTCGCTCAGGGCCGATAATGAAAAACTGTTTTTT.

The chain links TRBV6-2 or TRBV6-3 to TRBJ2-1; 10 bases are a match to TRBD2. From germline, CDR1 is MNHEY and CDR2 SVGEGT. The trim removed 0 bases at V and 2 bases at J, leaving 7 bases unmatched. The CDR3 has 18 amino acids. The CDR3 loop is CASSYSIYSGGAYNEQFF. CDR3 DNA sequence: TGTGCCAGCAGTTACTCGATTTACAGCGGGGGGGCCTACAATGAGCAGTTCTTC.

The CDR3 DNA is TGTGCCATCAGTGACTCAGGGACAGGGGAGGGCGAAAAACTGTTTTTT. As protein: CAISDSGTGEGEKLFF. The chain uses TRBV10-3 and TRBJ1-4; 10 nucleotides agree with TRBD1. The ends lost 3 bases at V and 8 bases at J; junction bases unmatched: 9. Looked up from germline, CDR1 is ENHRY and CDR2 is SYGVKD. This CDR3 spans 16 amino acids.

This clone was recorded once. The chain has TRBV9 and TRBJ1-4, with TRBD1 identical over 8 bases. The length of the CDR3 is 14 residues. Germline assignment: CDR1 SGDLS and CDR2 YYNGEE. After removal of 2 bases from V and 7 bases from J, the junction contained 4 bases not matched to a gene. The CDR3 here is CASSVSGGREKLFF. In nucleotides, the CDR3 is TGTGCCAGCAGCGTGTCAGGGGGCCGTGAAAAACTGTTTTTT.

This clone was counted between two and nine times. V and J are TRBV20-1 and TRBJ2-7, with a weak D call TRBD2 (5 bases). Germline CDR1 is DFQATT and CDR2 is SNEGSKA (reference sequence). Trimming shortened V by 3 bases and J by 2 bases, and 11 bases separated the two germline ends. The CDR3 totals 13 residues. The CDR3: CSASPLGTYEQYF. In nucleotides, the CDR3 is TGCAGTGCTAGTCCACTCGGGACCTACGAGCAGTACTTC.

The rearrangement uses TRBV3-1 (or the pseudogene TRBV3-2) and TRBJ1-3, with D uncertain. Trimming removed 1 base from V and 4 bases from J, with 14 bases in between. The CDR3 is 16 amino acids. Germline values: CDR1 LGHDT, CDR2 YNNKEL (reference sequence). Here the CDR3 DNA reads TGTGCCAGCAGCCAAGGCTGCGGGCCGTTGGGAAACACCATATATTTT. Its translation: CASSQGCGPLGNTIYF.

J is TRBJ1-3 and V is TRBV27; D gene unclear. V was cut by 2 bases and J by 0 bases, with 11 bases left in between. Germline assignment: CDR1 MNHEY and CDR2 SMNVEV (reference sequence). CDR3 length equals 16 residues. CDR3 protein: CASSLDIRSSGNTIYF. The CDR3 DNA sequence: TGTGCCAGCAGTTTAGACATCAGGAGCTCTGGAAACACCATATATTTT.

The CDR3 loop reads CATRAGRLNQPQHF. DNA for the CDR3: TGTGCCACCCGTGCGGGACGGCTTAATCAGCCCCAGCATTTT. The chain is built from TRBV10-3 and TRBJ1-5; D possibly corresponds to TRBD1 (5 bases). Trimming took off 10 bases at V and 4 bases at J, with 17 bases between the two ends. This CDR3 comprises 14 residues. Germline values: CDR1 ENHRY, CDR2 SYGVKD.

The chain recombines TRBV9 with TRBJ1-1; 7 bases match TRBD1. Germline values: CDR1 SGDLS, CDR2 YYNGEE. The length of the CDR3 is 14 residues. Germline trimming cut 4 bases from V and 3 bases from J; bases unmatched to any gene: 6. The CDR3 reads CASSRTGGYTEAFF. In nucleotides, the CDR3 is TGTGCCAGCAGCAGGACAGGAGGGTACACTGAAGCTTTCTTT.

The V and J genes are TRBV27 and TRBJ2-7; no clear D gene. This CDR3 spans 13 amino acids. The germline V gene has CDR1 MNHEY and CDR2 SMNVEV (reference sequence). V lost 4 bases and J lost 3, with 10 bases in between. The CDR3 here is CASSSHQFYEQYF. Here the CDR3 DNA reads TGTGCCAGCAGTTCACATCAATTCTACGAGCAGTACTTC.

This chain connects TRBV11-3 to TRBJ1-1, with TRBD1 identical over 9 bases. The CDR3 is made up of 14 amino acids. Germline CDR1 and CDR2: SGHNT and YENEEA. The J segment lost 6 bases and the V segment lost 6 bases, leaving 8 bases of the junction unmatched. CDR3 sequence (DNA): TGTGCCAGCAGTCCCGACAGGGGGTCGCCTGAAGCTTTCTTT. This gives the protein CASSPDRGSPEAFF. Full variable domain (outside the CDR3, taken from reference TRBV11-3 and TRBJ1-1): EAGVVQSPRYKIIEKKQPVAFWCNPISGHNTLYWYLQNLGQGPELLIRYENEEAVDDSQLPKDRFSAERLKGVDSTLKIQPAELGDSAVYLCASSPDRGSPEAFFGQGTRLTVV.

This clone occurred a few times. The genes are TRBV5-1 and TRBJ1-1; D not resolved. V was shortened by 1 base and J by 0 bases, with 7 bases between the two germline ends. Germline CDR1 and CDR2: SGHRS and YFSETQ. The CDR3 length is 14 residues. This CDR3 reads CASSLSGMNTEAFF. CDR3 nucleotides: TGCGCCAGCAGCTTGTCCGGGATGAACACTGAAGCTTTCTTT.

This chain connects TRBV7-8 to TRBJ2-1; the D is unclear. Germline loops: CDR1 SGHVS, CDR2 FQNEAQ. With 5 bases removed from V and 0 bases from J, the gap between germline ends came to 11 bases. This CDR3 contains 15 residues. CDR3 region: CASSALPSSYNEQFF. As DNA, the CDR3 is TGTGCCAGCAGCGCTCTACCTAGCTCCTACAATGAGCAGTTCTTC.

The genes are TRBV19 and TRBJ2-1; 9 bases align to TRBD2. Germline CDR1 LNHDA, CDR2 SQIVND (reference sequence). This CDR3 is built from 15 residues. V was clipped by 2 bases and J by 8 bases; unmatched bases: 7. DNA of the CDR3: TGTGCCAGTAGTATAATCGCGGGGGGGCCTGATGAGCAGTTCTTC. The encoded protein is CASSIIAGGPDEQFF.

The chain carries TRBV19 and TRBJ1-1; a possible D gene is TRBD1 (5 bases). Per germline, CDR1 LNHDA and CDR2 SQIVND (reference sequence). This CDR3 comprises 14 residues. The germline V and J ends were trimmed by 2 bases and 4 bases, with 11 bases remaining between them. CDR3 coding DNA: TGTGCCAGTAGTATAATGGGGGGAGGCACTGAAGCTTTCTTT. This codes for CASSIMGGGTEAFF. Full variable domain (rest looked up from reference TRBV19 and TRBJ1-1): DGGITQSPKYLFRKEGQNVTLSCEQNLNHDAMYWYRQDPGQGLRLIYYSQIVNDFQKGDIAEGYSVSREKKESFPLTVTSAQKNPTAFYLCASSIMGGGTEAFFGQGTRLTVV.

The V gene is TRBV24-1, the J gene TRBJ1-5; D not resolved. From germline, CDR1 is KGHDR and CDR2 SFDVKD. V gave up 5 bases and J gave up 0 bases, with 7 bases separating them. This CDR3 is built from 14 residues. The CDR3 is CATSGNRSNQPQHF. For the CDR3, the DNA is TGTGCCACCAGTGGAAACCGTAGCAATCAGCCCCAGCATTTT.